This TCR beta chain was profiled in a study of control samples from healthy donors and cancer patients. The assay was immunoSEQ multiplex PCR, and TCRdb's table has in-frame clones only and misses some. Its table records around 190,000 clones. The CDR3 is made up of 13 amino acids. The V end was cut by 0 bases, the J end by 4 bases, with 7 bases between. The sample comprised blood. V and J are TRBV12-3 or TRBV12-4 and TRBJ2-7; D assignment may be TRBD1 or TRBD2 (5 bases each). The source of this sequence is a woman aged 25 to 39 in good health. CDR3 amino acids: CASSLAGTYEQYF. Written as DNA, the CDR3 is TGTGCCAGCAGTTTAGCGGGGACGTACGAGCAGTACTTC.